This TCR beta chain is from a study of Graves' ophthalmopathy and Graves' hyperthyroidism. This clonotype was observed at least ten times. Using RNA transcripts, the TCR beta CDR3 regions were amplified. An opening RT-PCR round employed HTBI primers and preceded a second-round multiplex PCR. One entry per CDR3 protein results from TCRdb running MiXCR on the multiplex PCR reads. The data hold about 480,000 distinct CDR3 sequences, with about 15% observed a single time. Sequencing was done on a sample of blood. This sequence was found in a woman aged 25 to 39 with Graves' ophthalmopathy.

DNA for the CDR3: TGCAGTGCAATGCCGGGACTAGTGGCGACCCAGTACTTC. It translates to CSAMPGLVATQYF. The chain links TRBV20-1 to TRBJ2-5; 8 nucleotides agree with TRBD2. Germline V lookup: CDR1 DFQATT, CDR2 SNEGSKA (reference sequence). The CDR3 has 13 amino acids. V lost 6 bases and J lost 7; bases outside the gene matches: 10.